The present T cell receptor (beta chain) was sequenced within a study of T cell responses to AZD1222 COVID-19 vaccine. For this clone: The antigen remains unidentified.

Study-level results: The donor group comprised mostly white British people and more females; the analysis possibly underestimated clonal diversity.

Assay: immunoSEQ multiplex PCR; the TCRdb copy retains only in-frame clones and omits some. The sample lists about 78,000 clones, roughly 86% seen once, with roughly 5.1% in the top ten. CDR1 and CDR2 (germline): SGHTA, FQGNSA. There are 16 residues in the CDR3. Trimming left V 0 bases short and J 2 bases short, with 12 bases between. The source was peripheral blood, collected on day 0 of MenACWY control vaccination. The receptor's source is an adult in good health. This chain links TRBV7-2 with TRBJ2-3; D gene ambiguous. The CDR3 DNA is TGTGCCAGCAGCTTAGCGGCCCATCTCCCCACAGATACGCAGTATTTT. Translated: CASSLAAHLPTDTQYF.